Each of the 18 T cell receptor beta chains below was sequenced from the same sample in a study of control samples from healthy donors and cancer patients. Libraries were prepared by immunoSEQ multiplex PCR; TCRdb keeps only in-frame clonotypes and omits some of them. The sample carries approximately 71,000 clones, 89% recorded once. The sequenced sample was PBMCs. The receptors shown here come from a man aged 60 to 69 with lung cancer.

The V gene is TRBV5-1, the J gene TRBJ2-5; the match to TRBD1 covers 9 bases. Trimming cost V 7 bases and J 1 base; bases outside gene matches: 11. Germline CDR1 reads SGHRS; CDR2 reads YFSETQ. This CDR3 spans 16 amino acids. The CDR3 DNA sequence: TGCGCCAGCCGCCCGTCGACAGGGGGATTCCAAGAGACCCAGTACTTC. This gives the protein CASRPSTGGFQETQYF.

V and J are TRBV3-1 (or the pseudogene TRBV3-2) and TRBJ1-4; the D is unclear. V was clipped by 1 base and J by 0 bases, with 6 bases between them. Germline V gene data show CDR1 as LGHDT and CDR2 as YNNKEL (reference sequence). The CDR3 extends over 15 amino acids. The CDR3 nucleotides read TGTGCCAGCAGCCAAGGCAGTGCAACTAATGAAAAACTGTTTTTT. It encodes CASSQGSATNEKLFF.

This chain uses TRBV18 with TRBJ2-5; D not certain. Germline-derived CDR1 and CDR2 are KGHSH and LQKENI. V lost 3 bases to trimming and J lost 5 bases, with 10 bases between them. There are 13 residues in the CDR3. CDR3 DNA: TGTGCCAGCTCACCCCCGCCGATCGAGACCCAGTACTTC. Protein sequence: CASSPPPIETQYF.

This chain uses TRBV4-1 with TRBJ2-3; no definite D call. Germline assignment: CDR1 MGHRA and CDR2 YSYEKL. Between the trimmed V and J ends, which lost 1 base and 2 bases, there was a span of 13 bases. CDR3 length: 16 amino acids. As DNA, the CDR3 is TGCGCCAGCAGCCAAGCGACGTCCCTCCTCACAGATACGCAGTATTTT. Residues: CASSQATSLLTDTQYF.

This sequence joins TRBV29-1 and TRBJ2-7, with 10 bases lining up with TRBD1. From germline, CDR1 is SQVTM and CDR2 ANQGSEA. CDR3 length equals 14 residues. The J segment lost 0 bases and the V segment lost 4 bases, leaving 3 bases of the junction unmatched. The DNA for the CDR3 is TGCAGCGTTGGGACAGGGGGATCCTCCTACGAGCAGTACTTC. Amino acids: CSVGTGGSSYEQYF.

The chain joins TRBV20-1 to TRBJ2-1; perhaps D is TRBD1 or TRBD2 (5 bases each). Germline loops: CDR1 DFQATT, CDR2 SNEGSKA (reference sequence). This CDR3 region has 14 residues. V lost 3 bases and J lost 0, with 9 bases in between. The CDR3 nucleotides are TGCAGTGCTAGTTGGGGGAGCTCCTACAATGAGCAGTTCTTC. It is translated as CSASWGSSYNEQFF.

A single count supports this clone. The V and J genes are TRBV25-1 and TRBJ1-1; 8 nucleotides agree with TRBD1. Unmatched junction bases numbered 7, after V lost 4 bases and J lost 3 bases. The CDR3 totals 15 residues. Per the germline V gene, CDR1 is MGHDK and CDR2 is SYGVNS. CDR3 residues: CASSGQGAIYTEAFF. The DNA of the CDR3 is TGTGCCAGCAGTGGTCAGGGGGCAATCTACACTGAAGCTTTCTTT.

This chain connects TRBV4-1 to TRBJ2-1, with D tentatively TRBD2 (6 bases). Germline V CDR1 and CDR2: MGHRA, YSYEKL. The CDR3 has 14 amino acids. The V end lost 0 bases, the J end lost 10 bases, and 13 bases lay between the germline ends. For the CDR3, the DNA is TGCGCCAGCAGCCAAGATATCGGGGGTTGGGAGCAGTTCTTC. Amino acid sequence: CASSQDIGGWEQFF.

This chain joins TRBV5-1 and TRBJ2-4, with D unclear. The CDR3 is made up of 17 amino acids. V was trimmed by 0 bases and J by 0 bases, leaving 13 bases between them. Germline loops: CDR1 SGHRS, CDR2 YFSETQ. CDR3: CASSLGRVTLAKNIQYF. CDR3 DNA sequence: TGCGCCAGCAGCTTGGGTCGCGTAACATTAGCCAAAAACATTCAGTACTTC.

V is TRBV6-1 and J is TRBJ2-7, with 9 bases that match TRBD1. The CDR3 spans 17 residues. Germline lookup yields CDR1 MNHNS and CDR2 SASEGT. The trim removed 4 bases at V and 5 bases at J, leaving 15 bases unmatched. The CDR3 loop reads CASSGRDRVGWRNEQYV. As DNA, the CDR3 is TGTGCCAGCAGTGGCCGGGACAGGGTGGGGTGGAGGAACGAGCAGTACGTC.

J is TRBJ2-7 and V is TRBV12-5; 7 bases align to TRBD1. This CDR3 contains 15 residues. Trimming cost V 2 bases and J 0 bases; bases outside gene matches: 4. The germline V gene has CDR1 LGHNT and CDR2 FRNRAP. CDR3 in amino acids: CASGLRQGLSYEQYV. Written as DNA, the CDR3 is TGTGCTAGTGGTTTGAGACAGGGTCTCTCCTACGAGCAGTACGTC.

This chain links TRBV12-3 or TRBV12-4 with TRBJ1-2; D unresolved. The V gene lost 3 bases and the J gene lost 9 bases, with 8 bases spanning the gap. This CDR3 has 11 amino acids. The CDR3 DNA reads TGTGCCAGCAGTTTGAAACAGCGCTACACCTTC. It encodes CASSLKQRYTF.

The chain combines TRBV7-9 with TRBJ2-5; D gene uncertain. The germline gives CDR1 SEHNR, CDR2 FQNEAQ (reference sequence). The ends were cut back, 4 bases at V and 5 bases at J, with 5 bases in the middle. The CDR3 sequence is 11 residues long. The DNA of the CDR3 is TGTGCCAGCAGCTCGCGGGAGACCCAGTACTTC. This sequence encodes CASSSRETQYF.

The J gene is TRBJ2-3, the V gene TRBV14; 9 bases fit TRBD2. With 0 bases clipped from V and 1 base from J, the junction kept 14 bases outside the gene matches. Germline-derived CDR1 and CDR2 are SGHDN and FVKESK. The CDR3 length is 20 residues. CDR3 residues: CASSQDLPGLAPTRTDTQYF. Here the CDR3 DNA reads TGTGCCAGCAGCCAAGACCTCCCGGGACTAGCCCCGACGCGCACAGATACGCAGTATTTT.

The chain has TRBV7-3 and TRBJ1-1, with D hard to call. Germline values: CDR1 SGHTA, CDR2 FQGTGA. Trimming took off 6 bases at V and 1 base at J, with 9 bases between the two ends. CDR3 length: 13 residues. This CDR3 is CASRPGPNTEAFF. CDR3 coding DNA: TGTGCCAGCAGACCCGGACCGAACACTGAAGCTTTCTTT.

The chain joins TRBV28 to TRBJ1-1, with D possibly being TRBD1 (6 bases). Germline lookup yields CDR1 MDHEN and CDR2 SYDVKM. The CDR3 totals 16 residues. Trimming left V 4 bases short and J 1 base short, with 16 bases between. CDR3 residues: CASSSFPGEGNTEAFF. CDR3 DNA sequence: TGTGCCAGCAGTTCCTTTCCAGGGGAGGGGAACACTGAAGCTTTCTTT.

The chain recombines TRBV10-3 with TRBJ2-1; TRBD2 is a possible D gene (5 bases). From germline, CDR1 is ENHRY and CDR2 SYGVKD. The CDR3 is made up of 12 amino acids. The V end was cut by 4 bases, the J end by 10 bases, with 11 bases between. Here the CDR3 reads CAISVPGKEQFF. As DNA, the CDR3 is TGTGCCATCAGTGTTCCGGGGAAAGAGCAGTTCTTC.

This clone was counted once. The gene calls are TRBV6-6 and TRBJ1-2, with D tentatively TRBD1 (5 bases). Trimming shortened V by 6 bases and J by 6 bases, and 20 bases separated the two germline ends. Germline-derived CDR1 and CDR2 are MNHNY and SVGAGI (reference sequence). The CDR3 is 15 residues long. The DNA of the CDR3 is TGTGCCAGCAGGGGAAACGGGGGGTTAGGCGATGGCTACACCTTC. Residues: CASRGNGGLGDGYTF.